This T cell receptor (beta chain) was recovered during a study of blood T cell repertoires in COVID-19. As for the study in general: Material from acute and convalescent COVID-19 was sourced from the United States, Italy and Spain. T cells, B-cell-depleted T cells, or PBMCs supplied cDNA or gDNA.

The CDR3 contains 16 residues. CDR1 is SGDLS and CDR2 is YYNGEE in the germline V gene. V dropped 2 bases and J dropped 3; count of bases not matched to a gene: 9. Source study methods: Amplifying reference gene primers gave estimates of nucleated cell counts. Profiling relied on immunoSEQ multiplex PCR, and the TCRdb table lists in-frame clones only, not all of them. The DNA was the basis for D and trimming; V, J and clone size are from that table. The table records roughly 250,000 clones, about 80% of them present only once. This receptor was taken from a woman aged 80 or over with acute or convalescent COVID-19. This chain connects TRBV9 to TRBJ2-7; 9 bases match TRBD1. The sample taken for sequencing was peripheral blood. In DNA, the CDR3 is TGTGCCAGCAGCGTGGGACAGGGATCCCCTGGCTACGAGCAGTACTTC. Translating gives CASSVGQGSPGYEQYF.